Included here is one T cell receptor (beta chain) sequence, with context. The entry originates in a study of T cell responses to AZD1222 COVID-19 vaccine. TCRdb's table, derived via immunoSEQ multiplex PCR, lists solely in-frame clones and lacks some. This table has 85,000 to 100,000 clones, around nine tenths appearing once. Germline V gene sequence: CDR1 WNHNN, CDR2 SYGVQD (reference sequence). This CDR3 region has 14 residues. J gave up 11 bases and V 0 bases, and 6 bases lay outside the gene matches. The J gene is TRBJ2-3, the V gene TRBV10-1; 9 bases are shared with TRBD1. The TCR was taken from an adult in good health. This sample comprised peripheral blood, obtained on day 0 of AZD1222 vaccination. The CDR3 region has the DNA TGCGCCAGCAGTGAGTCGGGACAGGGTGGGAAGCAGTATTTT. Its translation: CASSESGQGGKQYF.